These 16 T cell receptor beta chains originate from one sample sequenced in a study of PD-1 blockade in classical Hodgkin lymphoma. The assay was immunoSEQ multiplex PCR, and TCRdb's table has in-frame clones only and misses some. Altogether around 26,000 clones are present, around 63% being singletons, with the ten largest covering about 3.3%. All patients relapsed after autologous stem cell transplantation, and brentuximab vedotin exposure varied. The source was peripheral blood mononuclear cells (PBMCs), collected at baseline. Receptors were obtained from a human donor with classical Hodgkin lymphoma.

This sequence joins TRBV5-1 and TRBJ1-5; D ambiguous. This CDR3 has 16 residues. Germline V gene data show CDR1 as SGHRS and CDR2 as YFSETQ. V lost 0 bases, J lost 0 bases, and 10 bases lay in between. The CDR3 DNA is TGCGCCAGCAGCTTGGACGGCAGCTATAGCAATCAGCCCCAGCATTTT. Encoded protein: CASSLDGSYSNQPQHF.

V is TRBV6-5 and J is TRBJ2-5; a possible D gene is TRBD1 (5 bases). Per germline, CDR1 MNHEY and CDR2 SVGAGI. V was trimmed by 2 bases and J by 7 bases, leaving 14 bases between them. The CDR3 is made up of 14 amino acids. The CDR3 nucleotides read TGTGCCAGCAGTTACGGGGCAGGTACTGGGACCCAGTACTTC. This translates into CASSYGAGTGTQYF.

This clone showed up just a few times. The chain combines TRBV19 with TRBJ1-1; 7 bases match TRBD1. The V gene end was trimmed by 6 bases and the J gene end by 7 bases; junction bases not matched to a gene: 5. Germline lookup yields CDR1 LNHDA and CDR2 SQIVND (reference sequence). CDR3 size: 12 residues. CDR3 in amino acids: CASSIGDSEAFF. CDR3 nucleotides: TGTGCCAGTAGCATTGGGGACAGTGAAGCTTTCTTT. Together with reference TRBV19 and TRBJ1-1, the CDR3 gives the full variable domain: DGGITQSPKYLFRKEGQNVTLSCEQNLNHDAMYWYRQDPGQGLRLIYYSQIVNDFQKGDIAEGYSVSREKKESFPLTVTSAQKNPTAFYLCASSIGDSEAFFGQGTRLTVV.

The CDR3 DNA reads as TGTGCCAGCAGCTCAAACAGGGGTAACGAGCAGTACTTC. This sequence encodes CASSSNRGNEQYF. The genes are TRBV7-3 and TRBJ2-7; 7 bases agree with TRBD1. V was pared by 4 bases and J by 5 bases, with 5 bases of the junction left unmatched. This CDR3 region has 13 residues. Germline V gene data show CDR1 as SGHTA and CDR2 as FQGTGA.

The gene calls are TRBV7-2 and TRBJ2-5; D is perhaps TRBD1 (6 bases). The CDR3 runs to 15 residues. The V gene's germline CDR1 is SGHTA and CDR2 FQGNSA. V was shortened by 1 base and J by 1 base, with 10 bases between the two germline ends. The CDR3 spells CASSLGGQVQETQYF. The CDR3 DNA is TGTGCCAGCAGCTTAGGGGGGCAGGTCCAAGAGACCCAGTACTTC.

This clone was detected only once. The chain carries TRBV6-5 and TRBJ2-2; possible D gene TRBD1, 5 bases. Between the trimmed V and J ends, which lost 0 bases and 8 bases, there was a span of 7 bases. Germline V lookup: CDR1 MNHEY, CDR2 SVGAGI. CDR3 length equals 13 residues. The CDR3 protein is CASSYSKGGELFF. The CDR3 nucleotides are TGTGCCAGCAGTTACTCGAAGGGGGGGGAGCTGTTTTTT.

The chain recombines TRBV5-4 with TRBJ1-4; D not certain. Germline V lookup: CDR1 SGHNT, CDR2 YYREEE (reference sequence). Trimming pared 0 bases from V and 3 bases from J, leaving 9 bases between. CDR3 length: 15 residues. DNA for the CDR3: TGTGCCAGCAGCTTGGAATTTGGAGCTAATGAAAAACTGTTTTTT. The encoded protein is CASSLEFGANEKLFF.

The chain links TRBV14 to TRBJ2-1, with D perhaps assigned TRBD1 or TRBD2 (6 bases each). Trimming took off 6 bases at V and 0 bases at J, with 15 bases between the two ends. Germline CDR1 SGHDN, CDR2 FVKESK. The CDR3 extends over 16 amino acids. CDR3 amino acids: CASRLTGGSSYNEQFF. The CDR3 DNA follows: TGTGCCAGCAGGCTTACCGGGGGCAGCTCCTACAATGAGCAGTTCTTC.

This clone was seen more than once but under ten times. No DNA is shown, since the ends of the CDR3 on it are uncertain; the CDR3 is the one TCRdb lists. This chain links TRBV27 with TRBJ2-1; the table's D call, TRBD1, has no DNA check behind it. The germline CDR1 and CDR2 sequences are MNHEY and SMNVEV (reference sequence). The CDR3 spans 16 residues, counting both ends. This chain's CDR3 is CASSILGRISHNEQFF.

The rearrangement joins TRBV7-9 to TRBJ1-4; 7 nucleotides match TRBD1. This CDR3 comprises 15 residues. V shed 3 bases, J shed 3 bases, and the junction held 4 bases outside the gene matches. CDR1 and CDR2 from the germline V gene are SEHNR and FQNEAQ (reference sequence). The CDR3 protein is CASSFQGEANEKLFF. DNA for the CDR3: TGTGCCAGCAGCTTCCAGGGGGAAGCTAATGAAAAACTGTTTTTT.

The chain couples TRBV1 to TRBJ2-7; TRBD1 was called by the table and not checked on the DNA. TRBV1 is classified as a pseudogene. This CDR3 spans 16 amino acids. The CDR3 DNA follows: TGCACCAGCAGCCAGGACGGGACAGACCGGTGCTACGAGCAGTACTTC. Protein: CTSSQDGTDRCYEQYF.

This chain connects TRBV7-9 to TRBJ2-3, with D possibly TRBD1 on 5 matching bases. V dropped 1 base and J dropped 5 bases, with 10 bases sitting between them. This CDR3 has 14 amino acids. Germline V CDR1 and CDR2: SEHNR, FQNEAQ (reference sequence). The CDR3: CASSLDQQGDTQYF. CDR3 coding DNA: TGTGCCAGCAGCTTAGATCAGCAGGGAGATACGCAGTATTTT.

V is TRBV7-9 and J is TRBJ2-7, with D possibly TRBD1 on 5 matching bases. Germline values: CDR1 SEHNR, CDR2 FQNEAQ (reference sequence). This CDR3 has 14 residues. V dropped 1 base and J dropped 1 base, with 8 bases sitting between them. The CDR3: CASSLDRTSYEQYF. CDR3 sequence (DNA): TGTGCCAGCAGCTTAGACAGGACATCCTACGAGCAGTACTTC. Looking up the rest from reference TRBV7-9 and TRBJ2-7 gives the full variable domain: DTGVSQNPRHKITKRGQNVTFRCDPISEHNRLYWYRQTLGQGPEFLTYFQNEAQLEKSRLLSDRFSAERPKGSFSTLEIQRTEQGDSAMYLCASSLDRTSYEQYFGPGTRLTVT.

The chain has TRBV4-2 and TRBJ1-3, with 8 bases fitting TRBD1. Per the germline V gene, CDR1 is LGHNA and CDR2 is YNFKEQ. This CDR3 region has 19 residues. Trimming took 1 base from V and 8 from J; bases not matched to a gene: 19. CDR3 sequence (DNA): TGTGCCAGCAGCCAAGGGCCCACGTCGGGCCCAGGGGGCCTCCACACCATATATTTT. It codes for CASSQGPTSGPGGLHTIYF.

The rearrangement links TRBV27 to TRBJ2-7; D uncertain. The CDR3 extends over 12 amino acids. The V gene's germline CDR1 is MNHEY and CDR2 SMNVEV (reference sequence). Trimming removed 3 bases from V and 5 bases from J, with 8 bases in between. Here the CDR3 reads CASSFSPNEQYF. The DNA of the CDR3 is TGTGCCAGCAGTTTCTCCCCCAACGAGCAGTACTTC.

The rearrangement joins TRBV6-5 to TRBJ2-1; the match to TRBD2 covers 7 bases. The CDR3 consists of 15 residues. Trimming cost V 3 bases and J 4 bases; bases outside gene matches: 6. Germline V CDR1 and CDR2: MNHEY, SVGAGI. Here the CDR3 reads CASSYREVWYNEQFF. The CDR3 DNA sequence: TGTGCCAGCAGTTATCGGGAGGTGTGGTACAATGAGCAGTTCTTC.